Listed here are 9 T cell receptor beta chains from one sample, sequenced in a study of T cell responses to AZD1222 COVID-19 vaccine. Here immunoSEQ multiplex PCR was the method, and the copy in TCRdb shows in-frame clones only, minus some. In the table there are 150,000 or so clones, 92% of which are singletons. This sample comprised peripheral blood, obtained on day 0 of AZD1222 vaccination. The receptors stem from an adult in good health.

The rearrangement joins TRBV21-1 to TRBJ1-5; the table's D call of TRBD1 was not tested on the DNA. TRBV21-1 constitutes a pseudogene. The CDR3 contains 16 residues. For the CDR3, the DNA is TGTGCCAGCAGCAAAGTCAAAAAGTTAAGGGGGCAGCCCCAGCATTTT. Encoded protein: CASSKVKKLRGQPQHF.

This sequence joins TRBV14 and TRBJ2-1; tentative D call: TRBD2 (5 bases). The V end lost 1 base, the J end lost 1 base, and 11 bases lay between the germline ends. Germline V gene lookup returns CDR1 SGHDN and CDR2 FVKESK. The CDR3 has 16 amino acids. The CDR3 DNA sequence: TGTGCCAGCAGCCAAGTCCGGAGGAGTTCCTACAATGAGCAGTTCTTC. It translates to CASSQVRRSSYNEQFF.

The chain recombines TRBV3-1 (or the pseudogene TRBV3-2) with TRBJ1-1; D remains ambiguous. V shed 0 bases and J shed 3 bases, with 14 bases lying between them. This CDR3 has 16 amino acids. Germline loops: CDR1 LGHDT, CDR2 YNNKEL (reference sequence). The CDR3 here is CASSQDGGVGDTEAFF. DNA of the CDR3: TGTGCCAGCAGCCAAGACGGCGGGGTTGGGGACACTGAAGCTTTCTTT.

The chain employs TRBV6-5 and TRBJ2-5, with 8 bases lining up with TRBD1. The CDR3 is 13 amino acids. Trimming at V came to 7 bases and at J to 5 bases, leaving 6 bases not matched to a gene. Per the germline V gene, CDR1 is MNHEY and CDR2 is SVGAGI. CDR3 nucleotides: TGTGCCAGCACCCGACAGGGGAGGGAGACCCAGTACTTC. This gives the protein CASTRQGRETQYF.

The chain couples TRBV7-8 to TRBJ2-7; unclear D gene. CDR3 size: 11 residues. CDR1 and CDR2 (germline): SGHVS, FQNEAQ. V lost 6 bases and J 2 bases, leaving 5 bases between the germline ends. The CDR3 sequence: CASRGAYEQYF. CDR3 in DNA: TGTGCCAGCAGGGGTGCCTACGAGCAGTACTTC.

The V call is TRBV10-3, the J call TRBJ2-2; D may be TRBD1 (7 bases). The CDR3 has 17 residues. V was shortened by 7 bases and J by 6 bases, with 24 bases between the two germline ends. Germline V gives CDR1 ENHRY, CDR2 SYGVKD. The CDR3 nucleotides read TGTGCCATCATGACGTCCGGTGGAGGGGGCATTCCCGGGGAGCTGTTTTTT. Translating gives CAIMTSGGGGIPGELFF.

Only one count was recorded for this clone. The V gene is TRBV6-4, the J gene TRBJ2-6, with TRBD1 matching over 8 bases. The CDR3 runs 18 residues. Germline CDR1 reads MRHNA; CDR2 reads SNTAGT. V gave up 5 bases and J gave up 2 bases; unmatched junction bases: 11. In DNA, the CDR3 is TGTGCCAGCAGTTCCGCGACAGGGGTCCCTCCTGGGGCCAACGTCCTGACTTTC. This gives the protein CASSSATGVPPGANVLTF.

This chain links TRBV6-6 with TRBJ1-4; D not resolved. The CDR3 is made up of 11 amino acids. V dropped 0 bases and J dropped 12 bases, with 5 bases sitting between them. Germline V lookup: CDR1 MNHNY, CDR2 SVGAGI (reference sequence). The DNA of the CDR3 is TGTGCCAGCAGTTACTCCCAGGAACTGTTTTTT. Its protein is CASSYSQELFF.

This clone was observed a single time. The J gene is TRBJ2-2, the V gene TRBV5-1; the match to TRBD2 covers 13 bases. J gave up 5 bases and V 4 bases, and 11 bases lay outside the gene matches. CDR3 length: 18 amino acids. The germline V gene encodes CDR1 SGHRS and CDR2 YFSETQ. The CDR3 DNA reads as TGCGCCAGCAGCAGGGGACTAGCGGGATCCGCCAGTACCGGGGAGCTGTTTTTT. It is translated as CASSRGLAGSASTGELFF.